These 32 T cell receptor beta chains were all obtained from the same sample, sequenced in a study of T cells after yellow fever vaccination (dated by TCRdb to about 2019). The library was generated by 5' RACE. The instrument was an Illumina HiSeq 2500. TCRdb passed the public sequencing reads through fastp at Q25 and MiXCR, retaining productive beta sequences. Rows with one shared CDR3 protein collapse into an entry with the most common genes and DNA. The sample table records 300,000 to 400,000 distinct CDR3 sequences; 8.7% of these occur just once. Approximately 18% of the sample belongs to the ten largest clones. What the treatment or condition label conveys for this sample: live attenuated yellow fever vaccine strain. Sequencing was performed on PBMCs, taken on the day of the first yellow fever vaccination. The receptors shown here come from a man younger than 30 who received the YFV17D yellow fever vaccine.

The V and J genes are TRBV27 and TRBJ2-3, with 9 bases identical to TRBD2. CDR3 length: 15 residues. From germline, CDR1 is MNHEY and CDR2 SMNVEV (reference sequence). The J segment lost 2 bases and the V segment lost 7 bases, leaving 7 bases of the junction unmatched. CDR3 coding DNA: TGTGCCAGCAATCCCCTAGCGGGGAACACAGATACGCAGTATTTT. It specifies CASNPLAGNTDTQYF.

In this sample, this clonotype turned up many times. The gene calls are TRBV4-3 and TRBJ2-6, with D unclear. Per germline, CDR1 LGHNA and CDR2 YSLEER. V lost 0 bases and J 0 bases, leaving 6 bases between the germline ends. The CDR3 covers 16 residues. This CDR3 reads CASSQDLSSGANVLTF. CDR3 coding DNA: TGCGCCAGCAGCCAAGATCTTAGCTCTGGGGCCAACGTCCTGACTTTC.

The V and J genes are TRBV20-1 and TRBJ2-1; 7 positions agree with TRBD2. The V and J ends lost 4 bases and 1 base, in that order; junction bases with no gene match: 7. The germline V gene encodes CDR1 DFQATT and CDR2 SNEGSKA (reference sequence). The CDR3 is 15 amino acids. CDR3 in amino acids: CSANTGGGSYNEQFF. The CDR3 nucleotides read TGCAGTGCTAACACTGGGGGGGGATCCTACAATGAGCAGTTCTTC.

The CDR3 sequence: CASSLDSGGLGAFF. The CDR3 DNA reads TGTGCCAGCAGCTTAGATAGCGGGGGCCTAGGAGCTTTCTTT. The genes are TRBV11-2 and TRBJ1-1; possibly TRBD1 for D (6 bases). Deletions cut 0 bases from V and 10 bases from J, with 15 bases between. CDR3 length equals 14 residues. Germline V gives CDR1 SGHAT, CDR2 FQNNGV.

The rearrangement joins TRBV7-6 to TRBJ1-6; unclear D gene. The length of the CDR3 is 14 residues. V lost 1 base to trimming and J lost 10 bases, with 11 bases between them. The germline gives CDR1 SGHVS, CDR2 FNYEAQ. Here the CDR3 DNA reads TGTGCCAGCAGCTTAGGAGGACTGGAGTCACCCCTCCACTTT. Amino acid sequence: CASSLGGLESPLHF.

To note about this clonotype: The junction does not match germline at one end; this may be a read error. This sequence joins TRBV18 and TRBJ1-1; D might be TRBD1 (6 bases). CDR3 length: 14 amino acids. Germline CDR1 KGHSH, CDR2 LQKENI. The CDR3 DNA sequence: TGTGCCAGCTCGCCACAGGGCCCGGGCACTGAAGCTTTCTTT. It codes for CASSPQGPGTEAFF.

This clonotype was counted a few times. This chain links TRBV6-2 or TRBV6-3 with TRBJ1-4; no clear D. V lost 1 base and J 6 bases, leaving 0 bases between the germline ends. This CDR3 region has 11 residues. Germline V lookup: CDR1 MNHEY, CDR2 SVGEGT. The CDR3 DNA follows: TGTGCCAGCAGTTACTATGAAAAACTGTTTTTT. Its translation: CASSYYEKLFF.

In this sample, this clonotype turned up a few times. This chain connects TRBV28 to TRBJ2-1; no reliable D call. V lost 7 bases to trimming and J lost 4 bases, with 14 bases between them. The CDR3 totals 14 residues. Germline loops: CDR1 MDHEN, CDR2 SYDVKM. CDR3 sequence (DNA): TGTGCCAGCATTGGTCAGAGTTGGTACAATGAGCAGTTCTTC. It translates to CASIGQSWYNEQFF.

There are a few counts of this clonotype. The chain combines TRBV20-1 with TRBJ1-4; D call uncertain. Trimming removed 3 bases at V and 6 bases at J, with 5 bases between. Looked up from germline, CDR1 is DFQATT and CDR2 is SNEGSKA (reference sequence). This CDR3 is 11 amino acids long. CDR3: CSASNYEKLFF. The CDR3 DNA is TGCAGTGCTAGTAATTATGAAAAACTGTTTTTT.

V gene TRBV9 combines with J gene TRBJ2-1; D is uncertain. Deletions cut 1 base from V and 4 bases from J, with 6 bases between. CDR3 size: 13 residues. Germline loops: CDR1 SGDLS, CDR2 YYNGEE. The CDR3 bases are TGTGCCAGCAGCGTACTATCGTACAATGAGCAGTTCTTC. This sequence encodes CASSVLSYNEQFF.

This clonotype was recorded a few times. V usage is TRBV4-2 and J usage is TRBJ2-1, with 10 nucleotides matching TRBD2. V dropped 1 base and J dropped 0; count of bases not matched to a gene: 9. CDR1 is LGHNA, CDR2 YNFKEQ, per germline. The CDR3 is made up of 19 amino acids. Here the CDR3 DNA reads TGTGCCAGCAGCCAAGTCACTAGCGGGGACCCGAGCTCCTACAATGAGCAGTTCTTC. Encoded protein: CASSQVTSGDPSSYNEQFF.

This CDR3 is CASNNILREAFF. In nucleotides, the CDR3 is TGTGCCAGCAACAACATCCTAAGAGAAGCTTTCTTT. J is TRBJ1-1 and V is TRBV6-6; unclear D gene. In germline, CDR1 is MNHNY, CDR2 SVGAGI (reference sequence). Trimming pared 7 bases from V and 8 bases from J, leaving 14 bases between. The length of the CDR3 is 12 residues.

The V and J genes are TRBV5-1 and TRBJ1-6; 9 positions agree with TRBD1. Germline V gene data show CDR1 as SGHRS and CDR2 as YFSETQ. There are 15 residues in the CDR3. V trimming: 4 bases; J trimming: 10 bases; junction bases outside the gene matches: 9. The CDR3 is CASSRNTGGESPLHF. For the CDR3, the DNA is TGCGCCAGCAGCAGAAATACAGGGGGCGAATCACCCCTCCACTTT.

This clonotype has at least ten counts. This chain joins TRBV7-2 and TRBJ1-2; a possible D gene is TRBD1 (5 bases). V was clipped by 1 base and J by 8 bases, with 14 bases between them. In germline, CDR1 is SGHTA, CDR2 FQGNSA. This CDR3 is 14 amino acids long. The CDR3 DNA reads as TGTGCCAGCAGCTTAGATCGGGCGGGGCGGGGCTACACCTTC. Translating it yields CASSLDRAGRGYTF.

The rearrangement joins TRBV4-2 to TRBJ2-2, with a tentative D call TRBD2 (6 bases). Germline loops: CDR1 LGHNA, CDR2 YNFKEQ. The CDR3 has 16 residues. V lost 0 bases and J 6 bases, leaving 14 bases between the germline ends. The CDR3: CASSQDSGLGPGELFF. As DNA, the CDR3 is TGTGCCAGCAGCCAAGATAGCGGACTTGGTCCCGGGGAGCTGTTTTTT.

The sample holds a few counts of this clonotype. V gene TRBV12-3 or TRBV12-4 combines with J gene TRBJ2-1; TRBD2 agrees at 7 bases. The CDR3 length is 16 residues. Losses at the gene ends were 3 bases for V and 3 bases for J; bases not matched to a gene: 8. The CDR3 protein is CASSFVSGGSYNEQFF. CDR3 nucleotides: TGTGCCAGCAGTTTTGTTTCGGGGGGTAGCTACAATGAGCAGTTCTTC.

The rearrangement joins TRBV10-3 to TRBJ1-1, with a weak D call TRBD1 (6 bases). V lost 4 bases to trimming and J lost 1 base, with 7 bases between them. The germline gives CDR1 ENHRY, CDR2 SYGVKD. CDR3 length: 13 residues. The chain's CDR3 is CAISGDTNTEAFF. The CDR3 coding sequence is TGTGCCATCAGTGGGGACACGAACACTGAAGCTTTCTTT.

The V and J genes are TRBV25-1 and TRBJ2-5, with D possibly matching TRBD1 (5 bases). There are 14 residues in the CDR3. Germline-derived CDR1 and CDR2 are MGHDK and SYGVNS. V was cut by 3 bases and J by 4 bases, with 12 bases left in between. CDR3 sequence: CASSDSGWLETQYF. The CDR3 DNA is TGTGCCAGCAGTGATTCAGGGTGGTTAGAGACCCAGTACTTC.

The table lists this clonotype with many counts. This chain joins TRBV4-1 and TRBJ2-7; the D gene is possibly TRBD1 (6 bases). Germline lookup yields CDR1 MGHRA and CDR2 YSYEKL. Deletions cut 1 base from V and 3 bases from J, with 13 bases between. This CDR3 has 15 amino acids. CDR3 in DNA: TGCGCCAGCAGCCAAGCCCCCACGGACAGCTACGAGCAGTACTTC. Its protein product is CASSQAPTDSYEQYF.

This clonotype was counted a few times. The V gene is TRBV6-1, the J gene TRBJ2-7; 7 bases fit TRBD1. The trim removed 6 bases at V and 2 bases at J, leaving 10 bases unmatched. Per germline, CDR1 MNHNS and CDR2 SASEGT. This CDR3 region has 15 residues. In nucleotides, the CDR3 is TGTGCCAGCAGCACCGGGACAGTACACCCCTACGAGCAGTACGTC. Its translation is CASSTGTVHPYEQYV.

This clonotype was counted only a few times. The genes are TRBV29-1 and TRBJ2-3; 11 nucleotides line up with TRBD1. The V and J ends lost 7 bases and 14 bases, in that order; junction bases with no gene match: 14. Germline CDR1 and CDR2: SQVTM and ANQGSEA. This CDR3 is 13 amino acids long. CDR3 amino acids: CSGTGTGGQLRYF. As DNA, the CDR3 is TGCAGCGGAACCGGGACAGGGGGTCAATTACGGTATTTT.

The chain recombines TRBV20-1 with TRBJ2-3, with TRBD2 matching 9 bases. J gave up 6 bases and V 0 bases, and 10 bases lay outside the gene matches. The CDR3 contains 16 residues. Germline CDR1 DFQATT, CDR2 SNEGSKA (reference sequence). CDR3 loop: CSARDNPSGDTDTQYF. The CDR3, as DNA: TGCAGTGCTAGAGATAACCCTAGCGGGGACACGGATACGCAGTATTTT.

This sequence joins TRBV11-2 and TRBJ2-2; D not certain. Trimming took 6 bases from V and 0 from J, leaving 14 bases between them. Germline lookup yields CDR1 SGHAT and CDR2 FQNNGV. The CDR3 runs to 16 residues. Here the CDR3 DNA reads TGTGCCAGCAGGACCTTCCGGCATCCGAACACCGGGGAGCTGTTTTTT. Its translation is CASRTFRHPNTGELFF.

This clonotype was detected only a few times. The J gene is TRBJ2-1, the V gene TRBV7-2, with TRBD2 matching over 8 bases. CDR1 SGHTA and CDR2 FQGNSA come from the germline V gene. The V and J ends lost 7 bases and 6 bases, in that order; junction bases with no gene match: 5. The CDR3 totals 13 residues. CDR3 nucleotides: TGTGCCAGCAACGGGGGGGCCGGCAATGAGCAGTTCTTC. This sequence encodes CASNGGAGNEQFF.

This chain links TRBV4-1 with TRBJ1-2; TRBD1 matches at 9 bases. Germline V CDR1 and CDR2: MGHRA, YSYEKL. The ends lost 8 bases at V and 8 bases at J; junction bases unmatched: 9. CDR3 length equals 13 residues. The DNA of the CDR3 is TGCGCCAGCGGAATTGTGGGGACAGGGGGCTACACCTTC. Translated: CASGIVGTGGYTF.

There are a few counts of this clonotype. The rearrangement uses TRBV7-6 and TRBJ2-5; TRBD1 agrees at 10 bases. The germline V gene encodes CDR1 SGHVS and CDR2 FNYEAQ. The CDR3 is 15 residues long. J gave up 2 bases and V 2 bases, and 2 bases lay outside the gene matches. CDR3 residues: CASSLWDRGQETQYF. In DNA, the CDR3 is TGTGCCAGCAGCTTATGGGACAGGGGACAAGAGACCCAGTACTTC.

This clonotype was seen a few times. V usage is TRBV7-3 and J usage is TRBJ2-3; D assignment may be TRBD1 or TRBD2 (6 bases each). The CDR3 has 15 residues. The V end was cut by 5 bases, the J end by 3 bases, with 15 bases between. Looked up from germline, CDR1 is SGHTA and CDR2 is FQGTGA. The CDR3 DNA follows: TGTGCCAGCAGCCCACTGGGGGGCGGAACAGATACGCAGTATTTT. Encoded protein: CASSPLGGGTDTQYF.

This clonotype was counted ten times or more. The J gene is TRBJ2-7, the V gene TRBV19; D unclear. The CDR3 has 14 amino acids. Germline CDR1 reads LNHDA; CDR2 reads SQIVND (reference sequence). The germline V and J ends were trimmed by 5 bases and 0 bases, with 11 bases remaining between them. CDR3 DNA: TGTGCCAGTAGTTCGGGCACGACCTCCTACGAGCAGTACTTC. Translating it yields CASSSGTTSYEQYF.

This clonotype was picked up a small number of times. The chain joins TRBV5-1 to TRBJ1-2; D remains ambiguous. Germline-derived CDR1 and CDR2 are SGHRS and YFSETQ. Trimming removed 0 bases from V and 2 bases from J, with 14 bases in between. This CDR3 comprises 16 residues. CDR3 in DNA: TGCGCCAGCAGCTTGGCCATCTCATCAGGCAACTATGGCTACACCTTC. It is translated as CASSLAISSGNYGYTF.

This chain uses TRBV9 with TRBJ2-3, with 10 bases aligning to TRBD2. The ends lost 3 bases at V and 6 bases at J; junction bases unmatched: 10. CDR3 length: 16 residues. Germline CDR1 SGDLS, CDR2 YYNGEE. The CDR3 loop reads CASSAAGTSESDTQYF. DNA for the CDR3: TGTGCCAGCAGCGCCGCCGGGACTAGCGAGTCCGATACGCAGTATTTT. Combining the CDR3 with reference TRBV9 and TRBJ2-3 gives the whole variable domain DSGVTQTPKHLITATGQRVTLRCSPRSGDLSVYWYQQSLDQGLQFLIQYYNGEERAKGNILERFSAQQFPDLHSELNLSSLELGDSALYFCASSAAGTSESDTQYFGPGTRLTVL.

This rearrangement joins TRBV4-2 to TRBJ2-2, with D hard to call. The germline V gene encodes CDR1 LGHNA and CDR2 YNFKEQ. CDR3 size: 13 residues. V gave up 8 bases and J gave up 6 bases, with 13 bases separating them. DNA for the CDR3: TGTGCCAGCGGGCTGAAAAATGCCGGGGAGCTGTTTTTT. Translating it yields CASGLKNAGELFF.

J is TRBJ2-7 and V is TRBV5-1; D ambiguous. V was cut by 3 bases and J by 4 bases, with 17 bases left in between. Germline CDR1 reads SGHRS; CDR2 reads YFSETQ. This CDR3 contains 15 residues. CDR3 nucleotides: TGCGCCAGCAGCTCCACCCCGGGCACCGGATACGAGCAGTACTTC. Translating it yields CASSSTPGTGYEQYF.